Listed here are 17 T cell receptor beta chains from one sample, sequenced in a study of post-analysis software for immune sequencing data. Study-level results: Roughly 5 TRBV segments were significantly more frequent in patients than in controls. TRBV5-6, TRBV5-1 and TRBV20-1 were among these segments.

These receptors' antigens are unknown. TCR beta libraries were prepared from cDNA with unique molecular identifiers. TCRdb passed the PCR reads through MiXCR, listing each CDR3 protein once. The sample includes about 200,000 distinct CDR3 sequences, 29% of them seen just once. The specimen was blood. Receptors originate from a girl younger than 18 with multiple sclerosis.

This clonotype was seen ten or more times. The V gene is TRBV11-2, the J gene TRBJ2-1; the match to TRBD1 covers 10 bases. J lost 6 bases, V lost 4 bases, and 9 bases had no gene match. The CDR3 contains 16 residues. Germline V gives CDR1 SGHAT, CDR2 FQNNGV. The CDR3 sequence is CASSSLDRGRINEQFF. CDR3 in DNA: TGTGCCAGCAGCTCGCTCGACAGGGGGCGAATCAATGAGCAGTTCTTC.

This clonotype has at least ten counts. The V and J genes are TRBV15 and TRBJ2-1, with 8 bases matching TRBD1. This CDR3 comprises 15 residues. Germline-derived CDR1 and CDR2 are LNHNV and YYDKDF (reference sequence). The ends lost 0 bases at V and 7 bases at J; junction bases unmatched: 5. In nucleotides, the CDR3 is TGTGCCACCAGCAGAGATCGGGGACAGGTAAATGAGCAGTTCTTC. Its protein product is CATSRDRGQVNEQFF. The full variable domain, completed using reference TRBV15 and TRBJ2-1, is DAMVIQNPRYQVTQFGKPVTLSCSQTLNHNVMYWYQQKSSQAPKLLFHYYDKDFNNEADTPDNFQSRRPNTSFCFLDIRSPGLGDTAMYLCATSRDRGQVNEQFFGPGTRLTVL.

This clonotype occurred many times. The chain carries TRBV7-2 and TRBJ2-5, with TRBD1 matching over 7 bases. After removal of 4 bases from V and 7 bases from J, the junction contained 9 bases not matched to a gene. This CDR3 comprises 14 residues. Germline V lookup: CDR1 SGHTA, CDR2 FQGNSA. The CDR3 DNA sequence: TGTGCCAGCAGCTCGGGGACAGTACCGAGGACCCAGTACTTC. It is translated as CASSSGTVPRTQYF.

This clonotype appeared many times. For the CDR3, the DNA is TGCGCCAGCTCCACACGGGACAGGGCCTACGAGCAGTACTTC. It specifies CASSTRDRAYEQYF. The J gene is TRBJ2-7, the V gene TRBV4-1, with TRBD1 matching 9 bases. Germline V gene sequence: CDR1 MGHRA, CDR2 YSYEKL. This CDR3 spans 14 amino acids. Losses at the gene ends were 8 bases for V and 2 bases for J; bases not matched to a gene: 7.

A remark on this clonotype: This could be a read error, since a much larger clone is one nucleotide away. The chain has TRBV20-1 and TRBJ2-1; D is perhaps TRBD1 (6 bases). This CDR3 comprises 12 residues. Germline V gene data show CDR1 as DFQATT and CDR2 as SNEGSKA (reference sequence). CDR3 bases: TGCAGGGCAAACAGGGTTTACAATGAGCAGTTCTTC. Translation: CRANRVYNEQFF.

This clonotype showed up just a few times. This chain uses TRBV6-1 with TRBJ1-1; D ambiguous. The CDR3 runs to 13 residues. Trimming removed 8 bases at V and 4 bases at J, with 14 bases between. CDR1 and CDR2 (germline): MNHNS, SASEGT. The CDR3 region has the DNA TGTGCCAGCTCCCCCGTGGGAAGCACTGAAGCTTTCTTT. Its translation: CASSPVGSTEAFF.

Only a few counts were recorded for this clonotype. This chain links TRBV6-1 with TRBJ1-2, with D possibly matching TRBD1 (6 bases). The CDR3 totals 15 residues. Germline loops: CDR1 MNHNS, CDR2 SASEGT. V was cut by 5 bases and J by 1 base, with 14 bases left in between. CDR3 sequence (DNA): TGTGCCAGCAGTCCTCTCGGACAGATTAACTATGGCTACACCTTC. This encodes CASSPLGQINYGYTF.

This clonotype was observed a handful of times. The genes are TRBV10-3 and TRBJ1-2; 10 bases fit TRBD1. Germline V gives CDR1 ENHRY, CDR2 SYGVKD. Unmatched junction bases numbered 17, after V lost 3 bases and J lost 13 bases. This CDR3 is built from 16 residues. CDR3: CAISDGPMTGGEATTF. CDR3 bases: TGTGCCATCAGTGACGGACCAATGACAGGGGGCGAGGCAACCACCTTC.

This clonotype was counted at least ten times. The DNA for the CDR3 is TGTGCCAGCAGCTTCGGGGATAGGTACGAGCAGTACTTC. This gives the protein CASSFGDRYEQYF. The chain carries TRBV7-6 and TRBJ2-7, with D possibly matching TRBD2 (5 bases). The germline V and J ends were trimmed by 3 bases and 4 bases, with 10 bases remaining between them. Looked up from germline, CDR1 is SGHVS and CDR2 is FNYEAQ. The CDR3 consists of 13 residues.

A few counts support this clonotype. The chain combines TRBV12-3 or TRBV12-4 with TRBJ2-1; either TRBD1 or TRBD2 may supply D (5 bases each). The closer fit of TRBJ2-7 to the DNA end suggests the J call may be wrong. This CDR3 contains 16 residues. The CDR3 here is CASRTSGGQGVNEQYF. The CDR3 DNA sequence: TGTGCCAGCAGGACCTCCGGAGGTCAAGGGGTCAATGAGCAGTACTTC.

The chain is built from TRBV13 and TRBJ2-7, with 7 bases lining up with TRBD1. Germline V gene data show CDR1 as PRHDT and CDR2 as FYEKMQ (reference sequence). This CDR3 comprises 16 residues. The ends lost 5 bases at V and 7 bases at J; junction bases unmatched: 17. CDR3 nucleotides: TGTGCCAGCAGCCCCACAGGGGATAATGCTATGATGGAGCAGTACTTC. Translation gives CASSPTGDNAMMEQYF.

This clonotype has ten or more counts. The chain combines TRBV6-5 with TRBJ2-7, with D possibly matching TRBD1 (6 bases). In germline, CDR1 is MNHEY, CDR2 SVGAGI. This CDR3 region has 15 residues. Trimming stripped 0 bases from V and 5 bases from J, with 14 bases between. This chain's CDR3 is CASSYSDRTRDEQYF. The CDR3 DNA reads as TGTGCCAGCAGTTACTCCGACAGGACTCGGGACGAGCAGTACTTC.

This clonotype was picked up many times. The chain uses TRBV4-2 and TRBJ2-1, with 13 bases matching TRBD2. Trimming cost V 0 bases and J 9 bases; bases outside gene matches: 5. CDR1 is LGHNA and CDR2 is YNFKEQ in the germline V gene. The CDR3 runs to 16 residues. CDR3 sequence reads: CASSQDPGLAGIEQFF. CDR3 DNA: TGTGCCAGCAGCCAAGATCCGGGACTAGCGGGAATTGAGCAGTTCTTC.

The CDR3: CASSLYRAHNQPQHF. The CDR3 DNA follows: TGTGCCAGCAGCTTGTACAGGGCACATAATCAGCCCCAGCATTTT. The chain links TRBV5-6 to TRBJ1-5, with D possibly TRBD1 on 6 matching bases. Germline CDR1 is SGHDT and CDR2 is YYEEEE. V dropped 1 base and J dropped 4 bases, with 12 bases sitting between them. CDR3 length: 15 residues. The full variable domain, its missing parts supplied by reference TRBV5-6 and TRBJ1-5, is DAGVTQSPTHLIKTRGQQVTLRCSPKSGHDTVSWYQQALGQGPQFIFQYYEEEERQRGNFPDRFSGHQFPNYSSELNVNALLLGDSALYLCASSLYRAHNQPQHFGDGTRLSIL.

This chain uses TRBV7-3 with TRBJ2-1; perhaps TRBD2 as D (6 bases). The V and J ends lost 4 bases and 0 bases respectively, with 13 bases between them. Germline lookup yields CDR1 SGHTA and CDR2 FQGTGA. The CDR3 is made up of 16 amino acids. The CDR3 reads CASSSLATSSYNEQFF. The CDR3 DNA is TGTGCCAGCAGCTCGCTAGCGACAAGCTCCTACAATGAGCAGTTCTTC.

This clonotype was seen ten or more times. The gene calls are TRBV20-1 and TRBJ2-5, with D tentatively TRBD1 (5 bases). The V end lost 3 bases, the J end lost 2 bases, and 10 bases lay between the germline ends. This CDR3 region has 13 residues. Germline V gene lookup returns CDR1 DFQATT and CDR2 SNEGSKA (reference sequence). The CDR3 bases are TGCAGTGCTAGGGACATCCGACAAGAGACCCAGTACTTC. This sequence encodes CSARDIRQETQYF.

This chain uses TRBV7-9 with TRBJ2-3, with D uncertain. CDR3 length: 14 residues. The germline CDR1 and CDR2 sequences are SEHNR and FQNEAQ (reference sequence). V lost 8 bases to trimming and J lost 0 bases, with 12 bases between them. The CDR3 coding sequence is TGTGCCAGCGAGGATGCGGCTAGCACAGATACGCAGTATTTT. Its translation is CASEDAASTDTQYF. Variable domain in full (rest from reference TRBV7-9 and TRBJ2-3): DTGVSQNPRHKITKRGQNVTFRCDPISEHNRLYWYRQTLGQGPEFLTYFQNEAQLEKSRLLSDRFSAERPKGSFSTLEIQRTEQGDSAMYLCASEDAASTDTQYFGPGTRLTVL.